This T cell receptor (beta chain) was captured in a study of T cell changes during pregnancy in multiple sclerosis. This CDR3 is 16 amino acids long. Germline assignment: CDR1 SGHDT and CDR2 YYEEEE. V shed 3 bases, J shed 3 bases, and the junction held 11 bases outside the gene matches. Generated by immunoSEQ multiplex PCR, the TCRdb table keeps only in-frame clones and is missing some. In the table there are some 36,000 clones, roughly 90% of which are singletons. V is TRBV5-6 and J is TRBJ2-7; 8 nucleotides align to TRBD2. Here the sequenced sample was CD4+ T cells from peripheral blood mononuclear cells, taken in the second trimester of pregnancy. This clonotype was sampled from a female donor with multiple sclerosis, enrolled in a pregnancy study. DNA for the CDR3: TGTGCCAGCAGCTCCTATGGGCGGGAGGTATTCTACGAGCAGTACTTC. Protein: CASSSYGREVFYEQYF.